Given below is one TCR beta chain in context. Looked up from germline, CDR1 is SGHKS and CDR2 is YYEKEE (reference sequence). The CDR3 is 16 amino acids. J lost 8 bases, V lost 4 bases, and 9 bases had no gene match. The source of the sample is a study of cytomegalovirus exposure and HLA in healthy donors. The PCR employed 60 Vbeta primers together with 13 Jbeta primers. TCRdb's copy holds only in-frame clones and misses some; the assay was immunoSEQ multiplex PCR. Of 110,000 or so clones in the sample, around 81% were seen once. The sequence came from a woman aged 40 to 55 in good health and CMV-seronegative. Material for sequencing was PBMCs. The chain employs TRBV5-5 and TRBJ2-1; 13 bases fit TRBD2. CDR3 sequence reads: CASSPVGTSGTYEQFF. The CDR3 DNA reads TGTGCCAGCAGCCCGGTGGGGACTAGCGGGACGTATGAGCAGTTCTTC.